The clone carrying this T cell receptor beta chain was picked up a small number of times. This record belongs to a study of regulatory T cells in long-lasting Graves disease. Assembly of TCR beta libraries relied on iRepertoire HTBI primers together with Arm-PCR of CDR3 regions. TCRdb re-called the multiplex PCR reads with MiXCR, one entry per CDR3 protein. The table has about 430,000 distinct CDR3 sequences, roughly 23% seen once. The time point is: persistent/refractory GD, antithyroid drugs over 5 years with positive TRAb. Scientists built the TCR library using RNA that was extracted from PBMCs. J gave up 5 bases and V 6 bases, and 14 bases lay outside the gene matches. Per germline, CDR1 SNHLY and CDR2 FYNNEI. This CDR3 contains 16 residues.

Source: peripheral blood mononuclear cells (PBMCs), taken when the disease was refractory, from a patient treated with antithyroid drugs. The chain carries TRBV2 and TRBJ2-5; 8 bases map to TRBD2. The clonotype originates from a female donor with Graves disease. The DNA of the CDR3 is TGTGCCAGCAGGGCAACTAGCGGAAACTTAGGGGAGACCCAGTACTTC. Translating gives CASRATSGNLGETQYF.